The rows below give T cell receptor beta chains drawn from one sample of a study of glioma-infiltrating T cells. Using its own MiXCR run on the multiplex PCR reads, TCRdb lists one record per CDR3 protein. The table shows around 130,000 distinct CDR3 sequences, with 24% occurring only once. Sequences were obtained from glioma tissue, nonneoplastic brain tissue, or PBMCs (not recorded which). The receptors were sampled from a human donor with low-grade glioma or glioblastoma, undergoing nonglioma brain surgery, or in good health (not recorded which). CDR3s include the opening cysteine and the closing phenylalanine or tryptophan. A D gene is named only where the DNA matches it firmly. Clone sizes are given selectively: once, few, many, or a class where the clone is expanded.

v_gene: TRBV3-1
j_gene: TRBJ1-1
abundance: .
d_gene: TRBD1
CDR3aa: CASSLSSGGTEAFF
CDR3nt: TGTGCCAGCAGCCTGTCCTCAGGGGGCACTGAAGCTTTCTTT

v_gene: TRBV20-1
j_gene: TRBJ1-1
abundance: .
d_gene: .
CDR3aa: CSASGSQQAEAFF
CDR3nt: TGCAGTGCTAGTGGGTCCCAGCAGGCTGAAGCTTTCTTT

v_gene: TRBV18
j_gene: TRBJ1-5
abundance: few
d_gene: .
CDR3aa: CASSSADGNQPQHF
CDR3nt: TGTGCCAGCTCATCTGCGGACGGTAATCAGCCCCAGCATTTT

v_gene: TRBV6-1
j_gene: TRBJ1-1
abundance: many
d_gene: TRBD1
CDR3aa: CASSATGYPEAFF
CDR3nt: TGTGCCAGCAGTGCGACAGGGTACCCTGAAGCTTTCTTT

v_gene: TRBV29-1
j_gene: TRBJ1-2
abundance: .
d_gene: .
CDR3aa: CSVEWGGYTF
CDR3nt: TGCAGCGTTGAGTGGGGCGGCTACACCTTC

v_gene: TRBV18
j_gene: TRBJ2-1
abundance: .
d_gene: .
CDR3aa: CASKSWSDNEQFF
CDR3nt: TGTGCCAGCAAATCCTGGTCGGACAATGAGCAGTTCTTC

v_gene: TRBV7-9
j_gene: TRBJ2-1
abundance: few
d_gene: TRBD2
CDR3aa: CASSLGGGTSAYNEQFF
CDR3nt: TGTGCCAGCAGCTTAGGGGGAGGGACTAGCGCCTACAATGAGCAGTTCTTC

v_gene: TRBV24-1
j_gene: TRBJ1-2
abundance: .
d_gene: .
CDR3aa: CATSDPRRDGYTF
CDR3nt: TGTGCCACCAGTGACCCCCGTAGAGATGGCTACACCTTC

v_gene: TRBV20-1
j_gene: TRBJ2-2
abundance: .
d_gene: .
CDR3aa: CSARDSSRGDTGELFF
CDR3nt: TGCAGTGCTAGAGATTCCAGCAGGGGAGATACCGGGGAGCTGTTTTTT

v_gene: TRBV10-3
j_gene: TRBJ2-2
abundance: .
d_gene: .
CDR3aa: CAISDRRLNTGELFF
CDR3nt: TGTGCCATCAGTGATAGGAGGCTTAACACCGGGGAGCTGTTTTTT

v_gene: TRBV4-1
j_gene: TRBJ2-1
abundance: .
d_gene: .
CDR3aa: CASSQGFEGANNRVWFF
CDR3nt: TGCGCCAGCAGCCAAGGGTTTGAAGGGGCCAACAACAGGGTTTGGTTCTTC

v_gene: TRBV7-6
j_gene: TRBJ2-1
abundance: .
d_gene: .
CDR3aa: CASSLEQYNEQFF
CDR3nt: TGTGCCAGCAGCTTAGAACAATACAATGAGCAGTTCTTC

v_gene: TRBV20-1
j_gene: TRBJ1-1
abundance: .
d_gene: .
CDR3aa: CSARGASRNTEAFF
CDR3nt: TGCAGTGCTAGAGGTGCTTCCAGGAACACTGAAGCTTTCTTT

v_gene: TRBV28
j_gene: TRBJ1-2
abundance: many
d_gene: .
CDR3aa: CASSPPANYGYTF
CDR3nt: TGTGCCAGCAGTCCTCCCGCTAACTATGGCTACACCTTC

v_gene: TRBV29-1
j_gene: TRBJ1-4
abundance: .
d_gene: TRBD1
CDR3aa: CSVTEGAIEKLFF
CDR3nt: TGCAGCGTGACGGAGGGGGCGATTGAAAAACTGTTTTTT

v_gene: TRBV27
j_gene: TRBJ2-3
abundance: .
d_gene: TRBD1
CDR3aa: CASGQGSTDTQYF
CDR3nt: TGTGCCAGCGGACAGGGGTCCACAGATACGCAGTATTTT

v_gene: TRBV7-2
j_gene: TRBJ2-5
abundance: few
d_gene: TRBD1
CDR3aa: CASSQTTGSETQYF
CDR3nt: TGTGCCAGCAGCCAAACGACAGGGTCAGAGACCCAGTACTTC

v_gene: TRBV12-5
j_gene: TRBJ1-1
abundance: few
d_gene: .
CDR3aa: CASGLVRTNGNTEAFF
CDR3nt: TGTGCTAGTGGTTTGGTACGGACAAATGGGAACACTGAAGCTTTCTTT

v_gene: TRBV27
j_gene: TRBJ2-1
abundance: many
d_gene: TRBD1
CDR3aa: CASSLWGQGYNEQFF
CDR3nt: TGTGCCAGCAGCTTGTGGGGACAGGGGTACAATGAGCAGTTCTTC

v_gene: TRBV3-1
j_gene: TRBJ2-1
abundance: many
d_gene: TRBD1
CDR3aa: CASSHGQGVNEQFF
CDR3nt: TGTGCCAGCAGCCATGGACAGGGGGTTAATGAGCAGTTCTTC

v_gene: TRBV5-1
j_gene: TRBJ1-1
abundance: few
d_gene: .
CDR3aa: CASSPTGRPEAFF
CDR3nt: TGCGCCAGCAGCCCCACGGGACGACCCGAAGCTTTCTTT

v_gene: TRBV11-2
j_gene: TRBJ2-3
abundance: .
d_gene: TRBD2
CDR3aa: CASSLAALAGTDTQYF
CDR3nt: TGTGCCAGCAGCTTAGCAGCGCTAGCGGGCACAGATACGCAGTATTTT

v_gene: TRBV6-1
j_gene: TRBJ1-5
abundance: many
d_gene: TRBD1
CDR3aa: CASGTGGNLNQPQHF
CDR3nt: TGTGCCTCAGGGACAGGCGGTAACCTGAATCAGCCCCAGCATTTT

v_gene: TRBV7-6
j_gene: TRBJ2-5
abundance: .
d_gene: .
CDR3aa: CASSFILGKQETQYF
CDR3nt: TGTGCCAGCAGCTTCATTTTAGGAAAACAAGAGACCCAGTACTTC

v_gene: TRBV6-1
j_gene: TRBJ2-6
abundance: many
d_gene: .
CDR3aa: CANRGRRSGANVLTF
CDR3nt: TGTGCCAATAGGGGGAGACGCTCTGGGGCCAACGTCCTGACTTTC

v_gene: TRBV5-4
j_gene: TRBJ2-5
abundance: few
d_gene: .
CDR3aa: CASSSNPLGSAVGTQYF
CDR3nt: TGTGCCAGCAGCTCGAACCCCTTGGGCTCTGCCGTGGGGACCCAGTACTTC

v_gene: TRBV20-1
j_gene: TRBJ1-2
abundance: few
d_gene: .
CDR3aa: CSASQGTDGYTF
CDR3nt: TGCAGTGCTAGCCAGGGGACGGATGGCTACACCTTC

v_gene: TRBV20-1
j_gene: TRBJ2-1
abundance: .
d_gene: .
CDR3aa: CSADRSINEEFF
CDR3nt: TGCAGTGCTGATCGGTCAATCAATGAGGAGTTCTTC

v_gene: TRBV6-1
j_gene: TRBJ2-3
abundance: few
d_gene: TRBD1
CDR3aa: CASSLSPQGRLLDTQYF
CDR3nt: TGTGCCAGCAGTCTCTCCCCACAGGGGCGGCTCTTGGATACGCAGTATTTT

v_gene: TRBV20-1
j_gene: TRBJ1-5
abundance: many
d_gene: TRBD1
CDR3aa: CSASQQGAQPQHF
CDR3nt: TGCAGTGCTAGTCAGCAGGGGGCCCAGCCCCAGCATTTT

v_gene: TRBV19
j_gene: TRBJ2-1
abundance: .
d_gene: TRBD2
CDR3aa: CASSFTSGAGYNEQFF
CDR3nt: TGTGCCAGTAGTTTTACTAGCGGGGCTGGCTACAATGAGCAGTTCTTC

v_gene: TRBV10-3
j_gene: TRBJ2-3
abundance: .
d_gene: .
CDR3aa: CAIQGIGTDTQYF
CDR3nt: TGTGCCATCCAAGGGATTGGCACAGATACGCAGTATTTT

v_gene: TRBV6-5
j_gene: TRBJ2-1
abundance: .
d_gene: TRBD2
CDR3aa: CASNPGVGRDDNEQLF
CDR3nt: TGTGCCAGCAACCCCGGCGTTGGGAGGGACGACAATGAGCAGCTCTTC

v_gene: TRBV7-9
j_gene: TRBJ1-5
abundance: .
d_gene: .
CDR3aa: CASSLGAPGLGNQPQHF
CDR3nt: TGTGCCAGCAGCTTAGGGGCCCCAGGGTTGGGCAATCAGCCCCAGCATTTT

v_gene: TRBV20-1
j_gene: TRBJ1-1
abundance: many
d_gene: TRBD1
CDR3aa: CSASQPPGGNTEAFF
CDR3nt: TGCAGTGCTAGCCAGCCGCCAGGGGGCAACACTGAAGCTTTCTTT

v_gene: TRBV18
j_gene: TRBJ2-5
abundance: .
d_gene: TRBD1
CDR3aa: CASSQQQGAMEETQYF
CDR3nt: TGTGCCAGCTCACAGCAACAGGGGGCGATGGAGGAGACCCAGTACTTC

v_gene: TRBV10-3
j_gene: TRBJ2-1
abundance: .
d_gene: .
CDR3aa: CAINPSGTPYEQFF
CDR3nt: TGTGCCATCAACCCGTCGGGAACACCGTATGAGCAGTTCTTC

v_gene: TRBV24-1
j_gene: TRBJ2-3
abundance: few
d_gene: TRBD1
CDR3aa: CATSDTSGTGSSTDTQYF
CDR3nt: TGTGCCACCAGTGATACCTCCGGGACAGGCTCTAGCACAGATACGCAGTATTTT

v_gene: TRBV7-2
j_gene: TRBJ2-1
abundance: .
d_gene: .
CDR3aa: CASSLVAQERNEQFF
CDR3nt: TGTGCCAGCAGCTTAGTGGCCCAGGAGAGGAATGAGCAGTTCTTC

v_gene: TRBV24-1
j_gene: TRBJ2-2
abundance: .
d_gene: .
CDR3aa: CATSVRGVDTGELFF
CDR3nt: TGTGCCACCAGTGTTCGGGGCGTGGACACCGGGGAGCTGTTTTTT

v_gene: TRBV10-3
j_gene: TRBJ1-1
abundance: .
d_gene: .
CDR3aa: CAISQETNTEAFF
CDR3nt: TGTGCCATATCACAGGAGACGAACACTGAAGCTTTCTTT

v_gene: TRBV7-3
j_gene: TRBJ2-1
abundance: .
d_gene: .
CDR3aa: CASSRSTSSYNEQFF
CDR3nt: TGTGCCAGCAGCCGCTCTACCAGCTCCTACAATGAGCAGTTCTTC

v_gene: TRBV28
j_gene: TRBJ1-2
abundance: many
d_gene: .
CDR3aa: CASTIPAGYGYTF
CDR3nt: TGTGCCAGCACCATCCCGGCCGGCTATGGCTACACCTTC

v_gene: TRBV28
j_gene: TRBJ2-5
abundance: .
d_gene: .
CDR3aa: CASSLGGREETQYF
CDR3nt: TGTGCCAGCAGTTTAGGAGGCCGAGAAGAGACCCAGTACTTC

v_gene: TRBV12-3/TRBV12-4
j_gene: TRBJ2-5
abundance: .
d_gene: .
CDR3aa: CASSLEGLLGETQYF
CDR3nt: TGCGCCAGCAGTTTGGAAGGGCTGTTAGGGGAGACCCAGTACTTC

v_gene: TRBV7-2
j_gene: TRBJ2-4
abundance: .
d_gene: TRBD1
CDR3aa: CASSQLGTVAKNIQYF
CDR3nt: TGTGCCAGCTCACAACTAGGGACAGTCGCCAAAAACATTCAGTACTTC

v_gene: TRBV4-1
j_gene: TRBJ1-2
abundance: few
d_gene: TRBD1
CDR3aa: CASSLRGGDRASDGYTF
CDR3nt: TGCGCCAGCAGCCTCCGAGGGGGGGACAGGGCGTCGGATGGCTACACCTTC

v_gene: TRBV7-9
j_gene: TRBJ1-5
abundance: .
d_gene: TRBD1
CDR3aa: CASSLVIGQDLNQPQHF
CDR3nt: TGTGCCAGCAGCTTAGTCATCGGACAGGACCTCAATCAGCCCCAGCATTTT

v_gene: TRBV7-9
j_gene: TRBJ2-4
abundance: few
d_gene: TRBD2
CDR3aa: CASSLDGGGGSIQYF
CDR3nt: TGTGCCAGCAGCTTAGATGGTGGTGGCGGGAGCATTCAGTACTTC

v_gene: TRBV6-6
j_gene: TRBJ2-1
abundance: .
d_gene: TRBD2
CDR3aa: CASSYSGGGFYNEQFF
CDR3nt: TGTGCCAGCAGTTACTCGGGCGGGGGATTTTACAATGAGCAGTTCTTC

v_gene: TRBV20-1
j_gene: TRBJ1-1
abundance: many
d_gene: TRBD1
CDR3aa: CSAPDTGGYTEAFF
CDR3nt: TGCAGTGCCCCAGACACAGGGGGGTACACTGAAGCTTTCTTT

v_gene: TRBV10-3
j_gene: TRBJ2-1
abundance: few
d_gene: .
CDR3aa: CAITGQGGNEQFF
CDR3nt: TGTGCCATCACTGGTCAGGGGGGCAATGAGCAGTTCTTC

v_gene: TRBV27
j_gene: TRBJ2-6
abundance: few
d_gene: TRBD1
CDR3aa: CASSPTGPGANVLTF
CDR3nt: TGTGCCAGCAGCCCGACAGGGCCTGGGGCCAACGTCCTGACTTTC